Listed below are T cell receptor beta chains from one sample, sequenced in a study of blood T cells in healthy people across ages. TCRdb independently ran MiXCR on the 5' RACE reads; one entry per CDR3 protein. The sample carries around 500,000 distinct CDR3 sequences, about 27% recorded once. This sample also belongs to another study, concerning T cells of mothers and their children.

The sequencing sample was made of blood. The source is a boy between 2 and 15 years old in good health. The CDR3 runs from the conserved cysteine through the conserved F or W. Each record gives: CDR3 protein, CDR3 DNA, D gene, V gene, J gene, clone size. D genes are given only for firm matches. Only part of the rows carry a size: once, few, many, or a class if the clone is expanded.

CDR3: CASSGTGGAFF
DNA: TGTGCCAGCAGTGGGACAGGTGGAGCTTTCTTT
D: TRBD1
V: TRBV2
J: TRBJ1-1
size: NA

CDR3: CASHDRRTDTQYF
DNA: TGTGCCAGCCACGACAGAAGGACAGATACGCAGTATTTT
D: NA
V: TRBV6-6
J: TRBJ2-3
size: few

CDR3: CASSDPGQAIGYTF
DNA: TGCGCCAGCAGTGATCCAGGACAGGCGATTGGCTACACCTTC
D: TRBD1
V: TRBV10-2
J: TRBJ1-2
size: few

CDR3: CAGSLYSGLAGAFVADTQYF
DNA: TGTGCCGGCAGCTTATATTCCGGACTAGCGGGGGCCTTTGTCGCAGATACGCAGTATTTT
D: TRBD2
V: TRBV7-2
J: TRBJ2-3
size: once

CDR3: CAISESGTNEQFF
DNA: TGTGCCATCAGTGAGTCGGGGACCAATGAGCAGTTCTTC
D: NA
V: TRBV10-3
J: TRBJ2-1
size: many

CDR3: CATLWQGNYEQYF
DNA: TGTGCCACCCTGTGGCAGGGTAACTACGAGCAGTACTTC
D: NA
V: TRBV2
J: TRBJ2-7
size: NA

CDR3: CASSGTGRQEAQYF
DNA: TGTGCCAGCAGCGGGACGGGCCGCCAAGAGGCCCAGTACTTC
D: NA
V: TRBV7-9
J: TRBJ2-5
size: NA

CDR3: CASSRDDNEQYF
DNA: TGCGCCAGCAGCCGGGACGACAACGAGCAGTACTTC
D: NA
V: TRBV5-1
J: TRBJ2-7
size: NA

CDR3: CASSKAGFTYEQYF
DNA: TGTGCCAGCAGCAAAGCGGGCTTTACCTACGAGCAGTACTTC
D: NA
V: TRBV21-1
J: TRBJ2-7
size: few

CDR3: CASSLQVEGQKYF
DNA: TGTGCCAGCAGCTTGCAAGTCGAGGGACAGAAGTACTTC
D: TRBD1
V: TRBV5-6
J: TRBJ2-5
size: NA